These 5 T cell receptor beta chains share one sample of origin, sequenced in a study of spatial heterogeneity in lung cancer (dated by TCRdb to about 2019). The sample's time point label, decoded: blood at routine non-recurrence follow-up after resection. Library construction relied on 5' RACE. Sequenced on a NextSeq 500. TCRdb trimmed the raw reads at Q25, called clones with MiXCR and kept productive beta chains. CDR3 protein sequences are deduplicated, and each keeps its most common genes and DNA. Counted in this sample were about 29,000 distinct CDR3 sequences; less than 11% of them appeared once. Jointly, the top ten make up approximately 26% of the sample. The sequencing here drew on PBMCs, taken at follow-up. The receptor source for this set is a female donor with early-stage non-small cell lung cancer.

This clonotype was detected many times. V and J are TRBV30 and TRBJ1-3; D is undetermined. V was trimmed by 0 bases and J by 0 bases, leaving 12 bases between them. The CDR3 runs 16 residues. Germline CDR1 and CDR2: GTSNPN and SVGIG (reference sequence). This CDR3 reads CAWSVLIYASGNTIYF. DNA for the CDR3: TGTGCCTGGAGTGTACTGATTTACGCCTCTGGAAACACCATATATTTT.

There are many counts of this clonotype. In nucleotides, the CDR3 is TGTGCCAGCACCCCGACAGGGGTTACGTCCTACGAGCAGTACTTC. Amino acid sequence: CASTPTGVTSYEQYF. The rearrangement uses TRBV6-6 and TRBJ2-7, with 8 nucleotides matching TRBD1. There are 15 residues in the CDR3. Germline CDR1 MNHNY, CDR2 SVGAGI (reference sequence). V lost 7 bases and J lost 1; bases outside the gene matches: 9.

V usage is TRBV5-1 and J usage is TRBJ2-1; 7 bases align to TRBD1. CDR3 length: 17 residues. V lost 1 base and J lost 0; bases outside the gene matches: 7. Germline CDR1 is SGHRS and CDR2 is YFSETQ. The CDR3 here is CASSLTGQRSSYNEQFF. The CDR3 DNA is TGCGCCAGCAGCTTGACGGGACAGCGGAGCTCCTACAATGAGCAGTTCTTC.

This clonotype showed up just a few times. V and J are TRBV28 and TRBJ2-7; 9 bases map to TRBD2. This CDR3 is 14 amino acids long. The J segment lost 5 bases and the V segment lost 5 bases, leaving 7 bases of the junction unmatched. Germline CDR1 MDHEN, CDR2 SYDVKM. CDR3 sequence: CASSRGTSYDEQYF. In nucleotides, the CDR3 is TGTGCCAGCAGTCGAGGGACTAGCTACGACGAGCAGTACTTC.

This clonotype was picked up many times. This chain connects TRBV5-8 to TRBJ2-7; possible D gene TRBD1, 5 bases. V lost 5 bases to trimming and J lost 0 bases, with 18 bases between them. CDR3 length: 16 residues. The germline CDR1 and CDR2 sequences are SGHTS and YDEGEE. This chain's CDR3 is CASRGPSHPSSYEQYF. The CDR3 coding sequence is TGTGCCAGCAGGGGGCCTTCCCACCCGAGCTCCTACGAGCAGTACTTC.